Shown below are 16 T cell receptor beta chains from a single sample sequenced in a study of blood T cell repertoires in COVID-19. The data were produced by immunoSEQ multiplex PCR, yet TCRdb's version contains in-frame clones alone and is incomplete. This repertoire shows roughly 140,000 clones, about 80% found once; its top ten account for about 2%. Sequenced input: peripheral blood. The receptors derive from a man in his 70s with acute or convalescent COVID-19.

V gene TRBV2 combines with J gene TRBJ2-1; tentative D call: TRBD2 (5 bases). The ends were cut back, 8 bases at V and 0 bases at J, with 11 bases in the middle. This CDR3 spans 14 amino acids. CDR1 and CDR2 from the germline V gene are SNHLY and FYNNEI. Here the CDR3 DNA reads TGTGCCAGCTTGCCGGGAAGCTCCTACAATGAGCAGTTCTTC. Protein product: CASLPGSSYNEQFF. The full variable domain, completed using reference TRBV2 and TRBJ2-1, is EPEVTQTPSHQVTQMGQEVILRCVPISNHLYFYWYRQILGQKVEFLVSFYNNEISEKSEIFDDQFSVERPDGSNFTLKIRSTKLEDSAMYFCASLPGSSYNEQFFGPGTRLTVL.

The rearrangement links TRBV7-3 to TRBJ1-2; tentative D call: TRBD1 (5 bases). There are 13 residues in the CDR3. Germline V lookup: CDR1 SGHTA, CDR2 FQGTGA. With 1 base removed from V and 4 bases from J, the gap between germline ends came to 7 bases. The CDR3 DNA follows: TGTGCCAGCAGCTTAAGGAGGGGCTATGGCTACACCTTC. Translating gives CASSLRRGYGYTF.

The gene calls are TRBV30 and TRBJ2-6; 8 positions match TRBD1. This CDR3 comprises 14 residues. The V and J ends lost 5 bases and 2 bases, in that order; junction bases with no gene match: 2. From germline, CDR1 is GTSNPN and CDR2 SVGIG (reference sequence). The CDR3 coding sequence is TGTGCCTGGGACAGGGGAGCTGGGGCCAACGTCCTGACTTTC. Protein sequence: CAWDRGAGANVLTF.

This clone showed up just a few times. The chain uses TRBV4-1 and TRBJ2-5, with 8 positions matching TRBD1. Germline-derived CDR1 and CDR2 are MGHRA and YSYEKL. The CDR3 spans 16 residues. The trim removed 0 bases at V and 4 bases at J, leaving 7 bases unmatched. CDR3 sequence (DNA): TGCGCCAGCAGCCAAGATCCGGGACAGGTGGGAGAGACCCAGTACTTC. Translating it yields CASSQDPGQVGETQYF.

The chain recombines TRBV7-3 with TRBJ2-3; the match to TRBD2 covers 7 bases. The length of the CDR3 is 16 residues. V was pared by 8 bases and J by 6 bases, with 17 bases of the junction left unmatched. CDR1 SGHTA and CDR2 FQGTGA come from the germline V gene. As DNA, the CDR3 is TGTGCCAGCGGACGAACGGGGGGTCCTAGGAGGGATACGCAGTATTTT. Translating gives CASGRTGGPRRDTQYF.

This clone has a single count. The chain joins TRBV6-5 to TRBJ1-5; D is uncertain. CDR1 and CDR2 (germline): MNHEY, SVGAGI. The CDR3 totals 13 residues. The V end was cut by 4 bases, the J end by 5 bases, with 9 bases between. CDR3 DNA: TGTGCCAGCAGTTCGTACAACGATCAGCCCCAGCATTTT. Amino acid sequence: CASSSYNDQPQHF.

This clone was seen a single time. The V gene is TRBV25-1, the J gene TRBJ2-1; possible D gene TRBD1, 5 bases. Looked up from germline, CDR1 is MGHDK and CDR2 is SYGVNS. This CDR3 comprises 14 residues. With 6 bases removed from V and 5 bases from J, the gap between germline ends came to 14 bases. CDR3 DNA: TGTGCCAGCAGACCCCAGGGTACCCACAATGAGCAGTTCTTC. It specifies CASRPQGTHNEQFF.

The gene calls are TRBV5-1 and TRBJ2-1, with 11 bases lining up with TRBD2. The CDR3 has 15 amino acids. Germline CDR1 is SGHRS and CDR2 is YFSETQ. Trimming at V came to 0 bases and at J to 7 bases, leaving 3 bases not matched to a gene. The CDR3 loop is CASSLGLAGTNEQFF. The CDR3 coding sequence is TGCGCCAGCAGCTTGGGACTAGCGGGAACAAATGAGCAGTTCTTC. Filled out from reference TRBV5-1 and TRBJ2-1, the complete variable domain reads KAGVTQTPRYLIKTRGQQVTLSCSPISGHRSVSWYQQTPGQGLQFLFEYFSETQRNKGNFPGRFSGRQFSNSRSEMNVSTLELGDSALYLCASSLGLAGTNEQFFGPGTRLTVL.

V gene TRBV7-9 combines with J gene TRBJ2-2, with 7 bases matching TRBD2. Germline trimming cut 3 bases from V and 5 bases from J; bases unmatched to any gene: 3. The CDR3 has 14 residues. The germline V gene has CDR1 SEHNR and CDR2 FQNEAQ (reference sequence). CDR3 sequence reads: CASSLREWTGELFF. DNA for the CDR3: TGTGCCAGCAGCTTGCGGGAGTGGACCGGGGAGCTGTTTTTT.

This clone was picked up a small number of times. The chain joins TRBV30 to TRBJ1-3, with 7 bases identical to TRBD1. V dropped 3 bases and J dropped 1; count of bases not matched to a gene: 3. CDR1 is GTSNPN, CDR2 SVGIG, per germline (reference sequence). CDR3 length: 14 residues. As DNA, the CDR3 is TGTGCCTGGAGAGCGGACAGGTCTGGAAACACCATATATTTT. This codes for CAWRADRSGNTIYF.

The chain links TRBV29-1 to TRBJ2-7; maybe TRBD1 (5 bases). From germline, CDR1 is SQVTM and CDR2 ANQGSEA. This CDR3 has 11 amino acids. The CDR3 is CRGAQTYEQYF. The CDR3 region has the DNA TGCAGAGGGGCCCAGACCTACGAGCAGTACTTC.

Here the CDR3 reads CASSPPPYPNEKLFF. The CDR3 nucleotides are TGTGCCAGCAGCCCCCCTCCCTACCCCAATGAAAAACTGTTTTTT. The chain joins TRBV28 to TRBJ1-4; the D is unclear. Trimming removed 6 bases from V and 5 bases from J, with 16 bases in between. This CDR3 comprises 15 residues. Germline CDR1 is MDHEN and CDR2 is SYDVKM.

The CDR3 nucleotides are TGTGCCAGCAGCTCCCGACTACTCAATGAGCAGTTCTTC. Translating gives CASSSRLLNEQFF. The gene calls are TRBV7-2 and TRBJ2-1; D perhaps matches TRBD2 (5 bases). Trimming stripped 4 bases from V and 6 bases from J, with 10 bases between. CDR1 SGHTA and CDR2 FQGNSA come from the germline V gene. The CDR3 totals 13 residues. Filled out from reference TRBV7-2 and TRBJ2-1, the complete variable domain reads GAGVSQSPSNKVTEKGKDVELRCDPISGHTALYWYRQSLGQGLEFLIYFQGNSAPDKSGLPSDRFSAERTGGSVSTLTIQRTQQEDSAVYLCASSSRLLNEQFFGPGTRLTVL.

J is TRBJ2-3 and V is TRBV10-1, with D perhaps TRBD2 (5 bases). Germline CDR1 and CDR2: WNHNN and SYGVQD (reference sequence). CDR3 size: 15 residues. V lost 4 bases and J lost 2, with 13 bases in between. CDR3 residues: CASSGGERNTDTQYF. The CDR3 DNA is TGCGCCAGCAGTGGGGGTGAGCGGAACACAGATACGCAGTATTTT.

A remark on this clone: This sample includes further DNA sequences coding for the same CDR3. The genes are TRBV5-1 and TRBJ2-5; D is perhaps TRBD2 (6 bases). This CDR3 is 13 amino acids long. Germline CDR1 is SGHRS and CDR2 is YFSETQ. Trimming stripped 0 bases from V and 4 bases from J, with 7 bases between. DNA for the CDR3: TGCGCCAGCAGCTTGGGACTAGGAGAGACCCAGTACTTC. This codes for CASSLGLGETQYF.

The chain joins TRBV28 to TRBJ1-1, with D hard to call. The CDR3 sequence is 11 residues long. V was cut by 7 bases and J by 6 bases, with 9 bases left in between. Per germline, CDR1 MDHEN and CDR2 SYDVKM. CDR3 in DNA: TGTGCCAGCATACGTCGGGCTGAAGCTTTCTTT. Residues: CASIRRAEAFF. Drawing the rest from reference TRBV28 and TRBJ1-1, the complete variable domain is DVKVTQSSRYLVKRTGEKVFLECVQDMDHENMFWYRQDPGLGLRLIYFSYDVKMKEKGDIPEGYSVSREKKERFSLILESASTNQTSMYLCASIRRAEAFFGQGTRLTVV.